The 29 T cell receptor beta chains below come from one sample, sequenced in a study of chemoradiotherapy in HPV16-positive cancers. TCRdb keeps only in-frame clones here, not all; method: immunoSEQ multiplex PCR. The sample lists roughly 7,300 clones; 70% to 90% were seen once. This sample was taken from a patient who underwent chemoradiotherapy. These receptors originate from a human donor with HPV-associated anogenital cancer.

The chain uses TRBV30 and TRBJ2-1, with D perhaps TRBD2 (5 bases). The CDR3 has 14 amino acids. The germline gives CDR1 GTSNPN, CDR2 SVGIG (reference sequence). The ends were cut back, 6 bases at V and 8 bases at J, with 20 bases in the middle. The DNA of the CDR3 is TGTGCCTGCCGGGCTAGCCATATCGAGGATGAGCAGTTCTTC. It specifies CACRASHIEDEQFF.

CDR3 sequence reads: CSVGIGGKETQYF. The CDR3 region has the DNA TGCAGCGTGGGGATAGGGGGCAAGGAGACCCAGTACTTC. This chain uses TRBV29-1 with TRBJ2-5; 7 bases fit TRBD1. The CDR3 is made up of 13 amino acids. J gave up 5 bases and V 6 bases, and 9 bases lay outside the gene matches. Germline V lookup: CDR1 SQVTM, CDR2 ANQGSEA.

This chain joins TRBV19 and TRBJ2-5; 7 bases align to TRBD1. J was trimmed by 2 bases and V by 6 bases; bases with no gene match: 6. From germline, CDR1 is LNHDA and CDR2 SQIVND (reference sequence). The CDR3 covers 14 residues. The CDR3 nucleotides are TGTGCCAGTAGCAGACAGACAGGGCAAGAGACCCAGTACTTC. Translated: CASSRQTGQETQYF.

The V call is TRBV25-1, the J call TRBJ2-7; D is unclear. Trimming pared 3 bases from V and 2 bases from J, leaving 11 bases between. The germline CDR1 and CDR2 sequences are MGHDK and SYGVNS. The CDR3 sequence is 14 residues long. For the CDR3, the DNA is TGTGCCAGCAGTGACGTCGACCGAGCCTACGAGCAGTACTTC. This gives the protein CASSDVDRAYEQYF.

This chain joins TRBV19 and TRBJ2-3, with D possibly matching TRBD1 (7 bases). V gave up 4 bases and J gave up 11 bases, with 16 bases separating them. The CDR3 is 13 residues long. CDR1 is LNHDA, CDR2 SQIVND, per germline (reference sequence). The CDR3, as DNA: TGTGCCAGTAGTAGCAAACAGCAGGGGGGGCAGTATTTT. Translated: CASSSKQQGGQYF.

This chain connects TRBV6-1 to TRBJ2-2; D ambiguous. This CDR3 has 16 amino acids. Germline-derived CDR1 and CDR2 are MNHNS and SASEGT. Trimming cost V 0 bases and J 1 base, with 9 bases left between them. In nucleotides, the CDR3 is TGTGCCAGCAGTGAAGCTGCGGCGGTGAACACCGGGGAGCTGTTTTTT. It encodes CASSEAAAVNTGELFF.

The chain carries TRBV9 and TRBJ1-2; tentative D call: TRBD1 (5 bases). The germline V gene has CDR1 SGDLS and CDR2 YYNGEE. V dropped 0 bases and J dropped 8 bases, with 17 bases sitting between them. The CDR3 loop spans 15 amino acids. This CDR3 is CASSVDGRVYGGYTF. Written as DNA, the CDR3 is TGTGCCAGCAGCGTAGACGGCAGGGTATATGGGGGCTACACCTTC.

This chain links TRBV11-2 with TRBJ2-7; 8 bases are shared with TRBD2. V was clipped by 5 bases and J by 4 bases; unmatched bases: 16. There are 17 residues in the CDR3. CDR1 and CDR2 (germline): SGHAT, FQNNGV. The CDR3 DNA sequence: TGTGCCAGCAGCCCTCAGGTATTAGCGGGATTTGTATACGAGCAGTACTTC. Translating it yields CASSPQVLAGFVYEQYF.

Written as DNA, the CDR3 is TGTGCCAGCGGGGCGGGCTCCTACAATGAGCAGTTCTTC. Translating gives CASGAGSYNEQFF. This chain connects TRBV2 to TRBJ2-1, with D possibly being TRBD1 or TRBD2 (5 bases each). CDR3 length equals 13 residues. Trimming cost V 8 bases and J 0 bases, with 8 bases left between them. The V gene's germline CDR1 is SNHLY and CDR2 FYNNEI.

CDR3 coding DNA: TGTGCCAGCACCCCCCCGGGACTAGGCCCCTACGAGCAGTACTTC. This translates into CASTPPGLGPYEQYF. The chain uses TRBV6-5 and TRBJ2-7; TRBD2 matches at 8 bases. Germline loops: CDR1 MNHEY, CDR2 SVGAGI. V shed 7 bases and J 2 bases; nucleotides not matched to a gene: 10. The CDR3 is 15 residues long.

The chain is built from TRBV14 and TRBJ2-7; 10 bases match TRBD1. Germline assignment: CDR1 SGHDN and CDR2 FVKESK. This CDR3 has 15 residues. V lost 5 bases and J lost 5; bases outside the gene matches: 9. The CDR3: CASSTTGGAGNEQYF. The CDR3 nucleotides are TGTGCCAGCAGCACGACAGGGGGCGCGGGAAACGAGCAGTACTTC. Based on the CDR3 plus reference TRBV14 and TRBJ2-7, the full variable domain is EAGVTQFPSHSVIEKGQTVTLRCDPISGHDNLYWYRRVMGKEIKFLLHFVKESKQDESGMPNNRFLAERTGGTYSTLKVQPAELEDSGVYFCASSTTGGAGNEQYFGPGTRLTVT.

This sequence joins TRBV6-1 and TRBJ1-1; D remains ambiguous. Germline values: CDR1 MNHNS, CDR2 SASEGT. The CDR3 is 14 amino acids. Trimming left V 4 bases short and J 1 base short, with 10 bases between. CDR3 amino acids: CASSGLTTNTEAFF. For the CDR3, the DNA is TGTGCCAGCAGTGGGTTGACAACGAACACTGAAGCTTTCTTT.

The chain uses TRBV7-9 and TRBJ1-2; D is undetermined. Germline V gives CDR1 SEHNR, CDR2 FQNEAQ (reference sequence). This CDR3 region has 19 residues. Trimming took 5 bases from V and 0 from J, leaving 25 bases between them. The CDR3 DNA is TGTGCCAGCAGCCCAGACGGATTCACCGTCTCACTAGCTAACTATGGCTACACCTTC. It yields the protein CASSPDGFTVSLANYGYTF.

The rearrangement uses TRBV14 and TRBJ2-1, with 9 bases matching TRBD2. Germline V lookup: CDR1 SGHDN, CDR2 FVKESK. The ends lost 4 bases at V and 4 bases at J; junction bases unmatched: 8. There are 16 residues in the CDR3. In nucleotides, the CDR3 is TGTGCCAGCAGCCTGCGCGGGGGGGCGGGATACAATGAGCAGTTCTTC. Its translation is CASSLRGGAGYNEQFF.

This clone came up a few times. V usage is TRBV4-2 and J usage is TRBJ2-1, with D unclear. The CDR3 consists of 13 residues. Trimming pared 1 base from V and 0 bases from J, leaving 1 base between. CDR1 and CDR2 (germline): LGHNA, YNFKEQ. CDR3 sequence: CASSQVSYNEQFF. The CDR3 DNA reads TGTGCCAGCAGCCAAGTCTCCTACAATGAGCAGTTCTTC.

In the case of this clone: The junction departs from the called germline gene at one end, perhaps through a read error. The chain couples TRBV7-3 to TRBJ2-1; 7 positions match TRBD2. Germline CDR1 reads SGHTA; CDR2 reads FQGTGA. The CDR3 extends over 18 amino acids. In DNA form, the CDR3 reads TGTGCCAGCAGCTTACTGGCCCCACTAGCGTTCTCCAACAATGAGCAGTTCTTC. Its protein product is CASSLLAPLAFSNNEQFF.

The chain employs TRBV11-2 and TRBJ1-1; the match to TRBD1 covers 7 bases. The CDR3 extends over 14 amino acids. Trimming at V came to 3 bases and at J to 3 bases, leaving 4 bases not matched to a gene. CDR1 and CDR2 (germline): SGHAT, FQNNGV. The CDR3 sequence is CASSLRGPDTEAFF. For the CDR3, the DNA is TGTGCCAGCAGCTTGAGGGGGCCGGACACTGAAGCTTTCTTT.

The chain combines TRBV25-1 with TRBJ2-7; D possibly uses TRBD1 or TRBD2 (5 bases each). There are 15 residues in the CDR3. Trimming pared 3 bases from V and 1 base from J, leaving 13 bases between. From germline, CDR1 is MGHDK and CDR2 SYGVNS. The CDR3 bases are TGTGCCAGCAGTGACCCGTCGGGACGGTCCTACGAGCAGTACTTC. This gives the protein CASSDPSGRSYEQYF.

The chain carries TRBV6-5 and TRBJ2-7; 7 bases map to TRBD2. Trimming removed 4 bases from V and 2 bases from J; junction bases left unmatched: 11. CDR3 size: 16 residues. Germline-derived CDR1 and CDR2 are MNHEY and SVGAGI. The CDR3 bases are TGTGCCAGCAGTTCCGGAGGGCGGGGGATACCCTACGAGCAGTACTTC. Protein product: CASSSGGRGIPYEQYF.

The V gene is TRBV5-8, the J gene TRBJ2-3, with no clear D. This CDR3 is 18 amino acids long. V was cut by 4 bases and J by 5 bases, with 26 bases left in between. In germline, CDR1 is SGHTS, CDR2 YDEGEE. The CDR3 DNA sequence: TGTGCCAGCAGCGACGCTCCCCGTTTCGCGGTGGCACGAGATACGCAGTATTTT. It translates to CASSDAPRFAVARDTQYF. The whole variable domain, filled in from reference TRBV5-8 and TRBJ2-3, reads EAGVTQSPTHLIKTRGQQATLRCSPISGHTSVYWYQQALGLGLQFLLWYDEGEERNRGNFPPRFSGRQFPNYSSELNVNALELEDSALYLCASSDAPRFAVARDTQYFGPGTRLTVL.

This chain links TRBV19 with TRBJ2-2; TRBD1 matches 7 bases. CDR1 and CDR2 from the germline V gene are LNHDA and SQIVND (reference sequence). Unmatched junction bases numbered 2, after V lost 4 bases and J lost 3 bases. There are 14 residues in the CDR3. The CDR3 spells CASSTGTDTGELFF. CDR3 nucleotide sequence: TGTGCCAGTAGTACAGGGACAGACACCGGGGAGCTGTTTTTT.

The chain combines TRBV13 with TRBJ2-4; 12 bases are shared with TRBD1. The germline gives CDR1 PRHDT, CDR2 FYEKMQ (reference sequence). This CDR3 is 13 amino acids long. V shed 8 bases and J 7 bases; nucleotides not matched to a gene: 3. In nucleotides, the CDR3 is TGTGCCAGCCTGGGACAGGGGGCCAACATTCAGTACTTC. Amino acid sequence: CASLGQGANIQYF.

The DNA for the CDR3 is TGTGCCAGTAGTCCCCTTGGGGGAGCGGGGGCCCATACGCAGTATTTT. Protein sequence: CASSPLGGAGAHTQYF. The V call is TRBV19, the J call TRBJ2-3; 8 bases are shared with TRBD2. The V and J ends lost 5 bases and 7 bases, in that order; junction bases with no gene match: 14. This CDR3 is built from 16 residues. Germline assignment: CDR1 LNHDA and CDR2 SQIVND (reference sequence).

V usage is TRBV10-3 and J usage is TRBJ1-4; TRBD1 agrees at 9 bases. V lost 6 bases to trimming and J lost 7 bases; unmatched junction nucleotides: 6. The germline V gene encodes CDR1 ENHRY and CDR2 SYGVKD. This CDR3 comprises 14 residues. The CDR3 protein is CAIRPGQGGEKLFF. CDR3 in DNA: TGTGCCATCAGGCCGGGACAGGGTGGTGAAAAACTGTTTTTT.

The chain links TRBV7-2 to TRBJ2-7; D is possibly TRBD1 (6 bases). CDR3 length: 16 amino acids. Germline CDR1 is SGHTA and CDR2 is FQGNSA. V dropped 5 bases and J dropped 0 bases, with 17 bases sitting between them. CDR3 in amino acids: CASSPLVRTASYEQYF. The CDR3 DNA reads as TGTGCCAGCAGCCCCCTCGTCCGGACAGCCTCCTACGAGCAGTACTTC.

The genes are TRBV15 and TRBJ2-1; TRBD1 or TRBD2 may be the D gene (5 bases each). The length of the CDR3 is 17 residues. V shed 3 bases and J shed 4 bases, with 19 bases lying between them. The germline V gene encodes CDR1 LNHNV and CDR2 YYDKDF (reference sequence). For the CDR3, the DNA is TGTGCCACCAGCAGCCTAGGGGCCGGGGATTGGTACAATGAGCAGTTCTTC. It specifies CATSSLGAGDWYNEQFF.

The chain couples TRBV2 to TRBJ1-4; tentatively, D is TRBD1 (5 bases). Germline-derived CDR1 and CDR2 are SNHLY and FYNNEI. The CDR3 spans 15 residues. V was clipped by 0 bases and J by 7 bases, with 12 bases between them. This CDR3 reads CASSEARGGFEKLFF. Written as DNA, the CDR3 is TGTGCCAGCAGTGAAGCGCGTGGGGGGTTTGAAAAACTGTTTTTT.

CDR3 protein: CASRSTIRGRDTQYF. The CDR3 DNA reads as TGTGCCAGCAGGTCGACAATCAGGGGAAGAGATACGCAGTATTTT. V and J are TRBV11-2 and TRBJ2-3, with a possible D match to TRBD1 (6 bases). The CDR3 consists of 15 residues. The V gene's germline CDR1 is SGHAT and CDR2 FQNNGV. The V end was cut by 6 bases, the J end by 5 bases, with 18 bases between.

The chain recombines TRBV30 with TRBJ1-6; D might be TRBD1 (5 bases). Trimming pared 1 base from V and 10 bases from J, leaving 14 bases between. Looked up from germline, CDR1 is GTSNPN and CDR2 is SVGIG (reference sequence). CDR3 length equals 14 residues. The CDR3 nucleotides read TGTGCCTGGAGTGGGGGCGCTGGTTTCTCACCCCTCCACTTT. This sequence encodes CAWSGGAGFSPLHF.